Shown below are 21 T cell receptor beta chains from a single sample sequenced in a study of cytomegalovirus exposure and HLA in healthy donors. Use of 60 Vbeta and 13 Jbeta primers characterized the PCR. Only in-frame clones appear in the TCRdb table, and some are missing; sequencing was by immunoSEQ multiplex PCR. In the table there are around 130,000 clones, 80% to 85% of which are singletons. The source material was PBMCs. The receptors here all came from a female donor in good health and CMV-seronegative.

This rearrangement joins TRBV7-2 to TRBJ2-1; 9 nucleotides agree with TRBD2. This CDR3 comprises 17 residues. Germline CDR1 is SGHTA and CDR2 is FQGNSA. Losses at the gene ends were 5 bases for V and 1 base for J; bases not matched to a gene: 9. The CDR3 here is CASSPTRAGGSYNEQFF. In DNA form, the CDR3 reads TGTGCCAGCAGCCCCACCCGAGCGGGAGGTTCCTACAATGAGCAGTTCTTC.

The rearrangement joins TRBV11-3 to TRBJ2-3, with TRBD2 as a possible D gene (6 bases). The CDR3 loop spans 13 amino acids. V was pared by 4 bases and J by 7 bases, with 12 bases between. CDR1 and CDR2 from the germline V gene are SGHNT and YENEEA. Here the CDR3 DNA reads TGTGCCAGCAGCTCTGCGGGACGATATACGCAGTATTTT. Translation gives CASSSAGRYTQYF.

This sequence joins TRBV14 and TRBJ1-4; D is unclear. The germline V gene encodes CDR1 SGHDN and CDR2 FVKESK. This CDR3 has 12 amino acids. Trimming stripped 1 base from V and 10 bases from J, with 7 bases between. This CDR3 is CASSQVAGKLFF. The CDR3, as DNA: TGTGCCAGCAGCCAAGTAGCGGGAAAACTGTTTTTT.

This rearrangement joins TRBV2 to TRBJ1-4, with 7 bases lining up with TRBD1. J lost 4 bases, V lost 10 bases, and 3 bases had no gene match. The germline V gene has CDR1 SNHLY and CDR2 FYNNEI. The CDR3 is 12 amino acids. The CDR3: CATGQINEKLFF. In DNA, the CDR3 is TGTGCCACGGGACAGATTAATGAAAAACTGTTTTTT.

The chain uses TRBV7-2 and TRBJ2-5; a weak D match, TRBD1 (7 bases). Trimming cost V 4 bases and J 0 bases, with 9 bases left between them. The CDR3 loop spans 14 amino acids. Germline CDR1 SGHTA, CDR2 FQGNSA. The CDR3 reads CASSSGGYQETQYF. The DNA of the CDR3 is TGTGCCAGCAGCTCAGGGGGGTACCAAGAGACCCAGTACTTC.

This rearrangement joins TRBV29-1 to TRBJ2-2, with 7 nucleotides matching TRBD1. From germline, CDR1 is SQVTM and CDR2 ANQGSEA. CDR3 length: 18 residues. The junction had 19 bases not matched to a gene; V was cut back by 6 bases and J by 3 bases. The CDR3 DNA reads TGCAGCGTCCAAACCCGGACAGGCCACGGGCTAGACACCGGGGAGCTGTTTTTT. The encoded protein is CSVQTRTGHGLDTGELFF.

The chain couples TRBV7-6 to TRBJ2-2, with D possibly matching TRBD1 (6 bases). Germline CDR1 and CDR2: SGHVS and FNYEAQ. V was clipped by 5 bases and J by 8 bases, with 33 bases between them. CDR3 length: 20 amino acids. The CDR3 loop is CASSPQGRAFNITTPGELFF. The CDR3 DNA sequence: TGTGCCAGCAGCCCACAGGGAAGAGCCTTTAATATCACTACACCGGGGGAGCTGTTTTTT.

V usage is TRBV15 and J usage is TRBJ2-2; D call uncertain. CDR1 and CDR2 (germline): LNHNV, YYDKDF (reference sequence). CDR3 size: 13 residues. The V and J ends lost 4 bases and 5 bases respectively, with 8 bases between them. The CDR3, as DNA: TGTGCCACCAGCACCTTGGAGACCGGGGAGCTGTTTTTT. Its translation: CATSTLETGELFF.

The genes are TRBV5-1 and TRBJ2-5; TRBD2 agrees at 8 bases. The germline V gene encodes CDR1 SGHRS and CDR2 YFSETQ. The V segment lost 0 bases and the J segment 5 bases; nucleotides outside the gene matches: 6. The CDR3 extends over 15 amino acids. CDR3: CASSLELAARETQYF. The CDR3 DNA reads as TGCGCCAGCAGCTTGGAACTAGCGGCTCGCGAGACCCAGTACTTC.

The chain uses TRBV28 and TRBJ2-2; 13 bases line up with TRBD2. The germline CDR1 and CDR2 sequences are MDHEN and SYDVKM. After removal of 1 base from V and 2 bases from J, the junction contained 4 bases not matched to a gene. The length of the CDR3 is 18 residues. As DNA, the CDR3 is TGTGCCAGCAGTTTATCAGGACTAGCGGGAGCAAACACCGGGGAGCTGTTTTTT. Its translation: CASSLSGLAGANTGELFF.

This chain links TRBV7-9 with TRBJ2-2; D is perhaps TRBD2 (7 bases). The CDR3 runs 18 residues. In germline, CDR1 is SEHNR, CDR2 FQNEAQ (reference sequence). V shed 1 base and J shed 0 bases, with 15 bases lying between them. CDR3 sequence: CASSLVGGARPNTGELFF. The CDR3 bases are TGTGCCAGCAGCTTAGTAGGGGGGGCCCGACCGAACACCGGGGAGCTGTTTTTT.

This chain uses TRBV5-3 with TRBJ2-5, with 12 positions matching TRBD2. TRBV5-3 is an ORF for which the function is uncertain. Losses at the gene ends were 4 bases for V and 1 base for J; bases not matched to a gene: 2. The length of the CDR3 is 15 residues. CDR3 DNA sequence: TGTGCCAGAAGCCTAGCGGGAGGGCCCCAAGAGACCCAGTACTTC. Its protein is CARSLAGGPQETQYF.

This clone was counted only a few times. The CDR3 bases are TGCGCCAGCAGCTACCACGGACAGGGCGAAAAACTGTTTTTT. Protein product: CASSYHGQGEKLFF. V gene TRBV5-1 combines with J gene TRBJ1-4; 8 bases are a match to TRBD1. The CDR3 has 14 amino acids. From germline, CDR1 is SGHRS and CDR2 YFSETQ. The V and J ends lost 3 bases and 8 bases, in that order; junction bases with no gene match: 6.

This clone turned up a few times. The chain links TRBV5-1 to TRBJ2-7, with 9 bases lining up with TRBD2. CDR3 length equals 15 residues. The V gene end was trimmed by 0 bases and the J gene end by 4 bases; junction bases not matched to a gene: 5. Germline CDR1 SGHRS, CDR2 YFSETQ. The DNA for the CDR3 is TGCGCCAGCAGCTTGGGGGGAGCGGGAGGATACGAGCAGTACTTC. This gives the protein CASSLGGAGGYEQYF.

V is TRBV5-8 and J is TRBJ1-4; tentatively, D is TRBD1 (6 bases). Per germline, CDR1 SGHTS and CDR2 YDEGEE. There are 15 residues in the CDR3. V shed 4 bases and J shed 3 bases, with 13 bases lying between them. Written as DNA, the CDR3 is TGTGCCAGCAGCCCTAAGACAGGCTCTAATGAAAAACTGTTTTTT. The encoded protein is CASSPKTGSNEKLFF.

For the CDR3, the DNA is TGTGCCAGCACTGAGGGAGGACAGGGCTACGAGCAGTACTTC. Protein: CASTEGGQGYEQYF. The J gene is TRBJ2-5, the V gene TRBV6-1; 8 nucleotides match TRBD1. The assigned J gene may be wrong: the sequence end matches TRBJ2-7 better. Germline V gene sequence: CDR1 MNHNS, CDR2 SASEGT. The CDR3 is 14 residues long.

This CDR3 is CASSLTGVVTEAFF. The CDR3 region has the DNA TGCGCCAGCAGCTTGACAGGGGTGGTCACTGAAGCTTTCTTT. The chain recombines TRBV5-1 with TRBJ1-1; 7 bases agree with TRBD1. With V trimmed by 1 base and J by 4 bases, 4 bases remained unmatched. There are 14 residues in the CDR3. Germline CDR1 is SGHRS and CDR2 is YFSETQ.

This chain links TRBV27 with TRBJ1-2; no clear D gene. In germline, CDR1 is MNHEY, CDR2 SMNVEV (reference sequence). The CDR3 extends over 15 amino acids. V lost 5 bases to trimming and J lost 5 bases, with 18 bases between them. The CDR3 DNA sequence: TGTGCCAGCAGTCCTTCGGCGGGGAGTGGGTATGGCTACACCTTC. This sequence encodes CASSPSAGSGYGYTF.

This chain joins TRBV6-1 and TRBJ1-6; D may be TRBD1 (5 bases). V shed 1 base and J shed 5 bases, with 12 bases lying between them. The CDR3 extends over 16 amino acids. The germline gives CDR1 MNHNS, CDR2 SASEGT. The CDR3 DNA reads as TGTGCCAGCAGTGAAGTTGACAGCAGGAATAATTCACCCCTCCACTTT. This translates into CASSEVDSRNNSPLHF.

This chain connects TRBV11-2 to TRBJ2-6; 7 nucleotides align to TRBD1. CDR1 is SGHAT, CDR2 FQNNGV, per germline. The CDR3 covers 15 residues. V trimming: 5 bases; J trimming: 2 bases; junction bases outside the gene matches: 3. CDR3 amino acids: CASSPDRAGANVLTF. The CDR3 coding sequence is TGTGCCAGCAGCCCCGACAGGGCTGGGGCCAACGTCCTGACTTTC. The full variable domain, rest sourced from reference TRBV11-2 and TRBJ2-6, is EAGVAQSPRYKIIEKRQSVAFWCNPISGHATLYWYQQILGQGPKLLIQFQNNGVVDDSQLPKDRFSAERLKGVDSTLKIQPAKLEDSAVYLCASSPDRAGANVLTFGAGSRLTVL.

The chain is built from TRBV10-2 and TRBJ2-7; tentative D call: TRBD1 (5 bases). The ends were cut back, 6 bases at V and 4 bases at J, with 10 bases in the middle. The CDR3 sequence is 12 residues long. Germline V gene sequence: CDR1 WSHSY, CDR2 SAAADI. The CDR3 here is CASRPDSYEQYF. CDR3 in DNA: TGCGCCAGCAGACCCGACAGTTACGAGCAGTACTTC.